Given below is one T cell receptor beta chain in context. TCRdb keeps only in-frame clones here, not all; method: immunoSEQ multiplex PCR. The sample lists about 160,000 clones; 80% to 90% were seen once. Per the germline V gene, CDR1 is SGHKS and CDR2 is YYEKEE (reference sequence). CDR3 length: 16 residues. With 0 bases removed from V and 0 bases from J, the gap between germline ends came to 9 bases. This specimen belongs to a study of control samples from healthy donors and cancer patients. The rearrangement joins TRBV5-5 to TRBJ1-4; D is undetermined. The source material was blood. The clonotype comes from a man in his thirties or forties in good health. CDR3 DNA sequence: TGTGCCAGCAGCTTGGTGGATTCTGCAACTAATGAAAAACTGTTTTTT. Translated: CASSLVDSATNEKLFF. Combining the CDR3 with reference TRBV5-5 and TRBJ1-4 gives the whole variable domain DAGVTQSPTHLIKTRGQQVTLRCSPISGHKSVSWYQQVLGQGPQFIFQYYEKEERGRGNFPDRFSARQFPNYSSELNVNALLLGDSALYLCASSLVDSATNEKLFFGSGTQLSVL.